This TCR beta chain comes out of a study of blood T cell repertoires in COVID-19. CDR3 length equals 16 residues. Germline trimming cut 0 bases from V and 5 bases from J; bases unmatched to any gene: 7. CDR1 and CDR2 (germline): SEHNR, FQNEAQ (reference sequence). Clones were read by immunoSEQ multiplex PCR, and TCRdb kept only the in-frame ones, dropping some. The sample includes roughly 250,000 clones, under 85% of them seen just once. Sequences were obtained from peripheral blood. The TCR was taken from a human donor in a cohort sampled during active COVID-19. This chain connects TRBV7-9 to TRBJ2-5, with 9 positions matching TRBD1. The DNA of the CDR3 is TGTGCCAGCAGCTTAGCGATTACAGGGGGCGGGGAGACCCAGTACTTC. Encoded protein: CASSLAITGGGETQYF.